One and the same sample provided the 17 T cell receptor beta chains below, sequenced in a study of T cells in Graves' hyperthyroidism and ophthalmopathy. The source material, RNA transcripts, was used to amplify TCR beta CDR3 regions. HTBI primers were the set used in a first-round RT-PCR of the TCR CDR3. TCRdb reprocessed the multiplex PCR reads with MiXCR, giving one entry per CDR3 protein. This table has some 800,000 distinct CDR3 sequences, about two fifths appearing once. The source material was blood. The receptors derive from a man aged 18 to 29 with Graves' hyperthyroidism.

As DNA, the CDR3 is TGTGCCAGCAGCCCATGGACCCGGAAGTCAGGGGAGCTGTTTTTT. As protein: CASSPWTRKSGELFF. This rearrangement joins TRBV10-3 to TRBJ2-2, with no clear D. Germline V gene lookup returns CDR1 ENHRY and CDR2 SYGVKD. This CDR3 is 15 amino acids long. Trimming took off 10 bases at V and 8 bases at J, with 23 bases between the two ends.

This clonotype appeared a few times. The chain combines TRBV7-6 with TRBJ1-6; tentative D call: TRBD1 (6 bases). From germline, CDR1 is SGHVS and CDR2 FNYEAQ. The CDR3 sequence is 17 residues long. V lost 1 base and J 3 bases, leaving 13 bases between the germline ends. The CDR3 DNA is TGTGCCAGCAGCTTAGAGGTGGGACACATCTATAATTCACCCCTCCACTTT. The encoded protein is CASSLEVGHIYNSPLHF.

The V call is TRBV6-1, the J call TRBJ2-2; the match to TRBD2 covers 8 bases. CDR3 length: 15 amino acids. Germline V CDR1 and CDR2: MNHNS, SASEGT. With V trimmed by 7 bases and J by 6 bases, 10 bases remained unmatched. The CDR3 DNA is TGTGCCAGCACGGGGGGGCCGAACGGTGCCGGGGAGCTGTTTTTT. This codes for CASTGGPNGAGELFF.

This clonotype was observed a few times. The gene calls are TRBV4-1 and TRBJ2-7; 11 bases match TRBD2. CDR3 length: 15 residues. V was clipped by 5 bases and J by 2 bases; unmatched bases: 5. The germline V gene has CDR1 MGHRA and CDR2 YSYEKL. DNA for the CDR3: TGCGCCAGCAGCGCCCAACTAGCGGGGGCCTACGAGCAGTACTTC. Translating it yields CASSAQLAGAYEQYF.

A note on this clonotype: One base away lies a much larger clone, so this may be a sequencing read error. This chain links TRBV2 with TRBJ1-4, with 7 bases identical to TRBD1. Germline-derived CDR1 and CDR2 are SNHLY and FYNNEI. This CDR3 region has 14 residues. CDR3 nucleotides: TGTGCCAGCAGTGACAGGGGGTCCAGTGAAAAACTGCTTTTT. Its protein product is CASSDRGSSEKLLF.

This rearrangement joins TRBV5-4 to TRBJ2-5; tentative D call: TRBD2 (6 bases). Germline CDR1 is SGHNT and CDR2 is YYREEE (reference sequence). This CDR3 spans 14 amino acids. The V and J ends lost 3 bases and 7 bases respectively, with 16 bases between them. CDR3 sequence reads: CASSSSSGPGTQYF. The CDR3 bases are TGTGCCAGCAGCTCGAGTAGCGGCCCAGGGACCCAGTACTTC.

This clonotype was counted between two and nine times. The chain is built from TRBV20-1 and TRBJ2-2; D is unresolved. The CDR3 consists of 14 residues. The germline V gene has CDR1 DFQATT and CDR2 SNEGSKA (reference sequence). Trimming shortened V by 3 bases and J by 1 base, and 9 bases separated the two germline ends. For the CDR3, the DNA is TGCAGTGCTAGGAAGGTCCTGAACACCGGGGAGCTGTTTTTT. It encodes CSARKVLNTGELFF.

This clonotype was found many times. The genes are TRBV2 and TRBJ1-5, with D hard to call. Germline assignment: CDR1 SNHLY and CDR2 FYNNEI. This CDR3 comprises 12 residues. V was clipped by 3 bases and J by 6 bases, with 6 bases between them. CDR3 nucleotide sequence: TGTGCCAGCAGTGATCCCGGTCAGCCCCAGCATTTT. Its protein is CASSDPGQPQHF.

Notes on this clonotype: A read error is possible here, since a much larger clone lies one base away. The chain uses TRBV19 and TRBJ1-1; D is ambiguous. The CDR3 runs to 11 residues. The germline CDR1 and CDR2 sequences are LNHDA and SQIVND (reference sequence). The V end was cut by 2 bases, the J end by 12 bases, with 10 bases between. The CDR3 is CASSINAGTFF. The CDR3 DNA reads TGTGCCAGTAGTATAAATGCGGGAACTTTCTTT.

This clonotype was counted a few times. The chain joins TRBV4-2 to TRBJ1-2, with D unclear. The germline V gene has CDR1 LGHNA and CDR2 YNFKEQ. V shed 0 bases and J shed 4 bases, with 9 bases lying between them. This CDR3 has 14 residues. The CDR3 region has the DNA TGTGCCAGCAGCCAAGACCGGGGAAGCTATGGCTACACCTTC. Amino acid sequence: CASSQDRGSYGYTF.

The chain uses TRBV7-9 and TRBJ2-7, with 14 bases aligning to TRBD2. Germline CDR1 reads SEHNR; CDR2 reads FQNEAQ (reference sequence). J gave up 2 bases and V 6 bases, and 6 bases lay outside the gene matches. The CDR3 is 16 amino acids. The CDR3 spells CASSSTSGGDPYEQYF. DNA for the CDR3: TGTGCCAGCAGTTCGACTAGCGGGGGGGACCCCTACGAGCAGTACTTC.

The CDR3 DNA reads TGTGCCAGCAGCTTACCGGGACTAGCGGACACCGGGGAGCTGTTTTTT. Amino acid sequence: CASSLPGLADTGELFF. This chain connects TRBV9 to TRBJ2-2; 11 bases map to TRBD2. The CDR3 spans 16 residues. With 4 bases clipped from V and 3 bases from J, the junction kept 5 bases outside the gene matches. Germline CDR1 reads SGDLS; CDR2 reads YYNGEE.

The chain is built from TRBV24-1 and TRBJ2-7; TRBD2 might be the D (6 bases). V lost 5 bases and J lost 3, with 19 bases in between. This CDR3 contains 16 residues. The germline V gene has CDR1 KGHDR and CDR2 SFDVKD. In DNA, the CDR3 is TGTGCCACCAGTGCTAGGGACTCCCCGGGGGACTACGAGCAGTACTTC. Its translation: CATSARDSPGDYEQYF.

The CDR3 reads CSASGTDSNQPQHF. CDR3 DNA: TGCAGTGCTTCCGGGACAGATAGCAATCAGCCCCAGCATTTT. The rearrangement joins TRBV20-1 to TRBJ1-5; 7 bases are shared with TRBD1. The V and J ends lost 5 bases and 0 bases, in that order; junction bases with no gene match: 4. The germline V gene encodes CDR1 DFQATT and CDR2 SNEGSKA (reference sequence). The length of the CDR3 is 14 residues.

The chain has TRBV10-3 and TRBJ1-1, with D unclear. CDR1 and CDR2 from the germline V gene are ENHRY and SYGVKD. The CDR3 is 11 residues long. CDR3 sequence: CALRRVTEAFF. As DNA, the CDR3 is TGTGCTTTACGACGTGTCACTGAAGCTTTCTTT.

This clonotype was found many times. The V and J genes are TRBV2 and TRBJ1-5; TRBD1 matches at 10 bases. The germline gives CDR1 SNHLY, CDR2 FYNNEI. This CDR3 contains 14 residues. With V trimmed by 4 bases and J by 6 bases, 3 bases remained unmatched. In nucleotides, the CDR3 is TGTGCCAGCAGTGGGACAGGGGGACTTCAGCCCCAGCATTTT. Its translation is CASSGTGGLQPQHF.

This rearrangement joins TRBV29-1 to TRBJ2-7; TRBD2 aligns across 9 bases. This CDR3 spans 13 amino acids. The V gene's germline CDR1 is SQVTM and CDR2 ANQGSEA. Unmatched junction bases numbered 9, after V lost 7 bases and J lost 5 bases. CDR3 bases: TGCAGCGCCCGTAGCGGGAGAGCGAACGAGCAGTACTTC. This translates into CSARSGRANEQYF.